By share, the clone carrying this T cell receptor beta chain counts as medium-sized (0.01 to 0.1%). Its antigen remains unidentified. Extracted RNA was reverse transcribed into cDNA, the sequencing template. Generated by immunoSEQ multiplex PCR, the TCRdb table keeps only in-frame clones and is missing some. The sample consists of 20,000 to 30,000 clones, 50% to 55% of them appearing once. The V gene end was trimmed by 4 bases and the J gene end by 9 bases; junction bases not matched to a gene: 8. The germline V gene has CDR1 LNHDA and CDR2 SQIVND (reference sequence). The CDR3 covers 16 residues. This sample was taken from a study of CD8+ T cells in alopecia areata. Whole-study results and caveats: When scalp samples are sequenced, resident alphabeta T cells of normal skin are also captured. An increase in clonality over normal scalp was evident in lesional scalp, especially alopecia totalis/universalis.

Punch biopsies of lesional scalp, plus peripheral blood, were taken from alopecia areata patients. The chain carries TRBV19 and TRBJ2-1, with 14 positions matching TRBD2. The receptor comes from a human donor with alopecia areata. The specimen sequenced was NKG2D-high CD8+ T cells sorted from blood. This chain's CDR3 is CASSTGTSGSLVEQFF. The CDR3 DNA is TGTGCCAGTAGTACCGGGACTAGCGGGAGTTTAGTTGAGCAGTTCTTC. Full variable domain (missing parts from reference TRBV19 and TRBJ2-1): DGGITQSPKYLFRKEGQNVTLSCEQNLNHDAMYWYRQDPGQGLRLIYYSQIVNDFQKGDIAEGYSVSREKKESFPLTVTSAQKNPTAFYLCASSTGTSGSLVEQFFGPGTRLTVL.